In its sample, the clone carrying this T cell receptor (beta chain) was seen once. TCRdb keeps only in-frame clones here, not all; method: immunoSEQ multiplex PCR. The sample yields 90,000 to 120,000 clones, over 80% seen once. The record originates from a study of T cell responses to AZD1222 COVID-19 vaccine. The specimen was peripheral blood, collected 28 days after the second AZD1222 dose. This receptor was taken from an adult who received the AZD1222 COVID-19 vaccine.

The CDR3 here is CASSVAAGAYEQYF. The CDR3 nucleotides are TGTGCCAGCAGCGTAGCGGCGGGAGCCTACGAGCAGTACTTC. The J gene is TRBJ2-7, the V gene TRBV9; TRBD2 agrees at 7 bases. V dropped 0 bases and J dropped 2; count of bases not matched to a gene: 2. CDR1 is SGDLS, CDR2 YYNGEE, per germline. CDR3 length: 14 residues. Full variable domain (rest looked up from reference TRBV9 and TRBJ2-7): DSGVTQTPKHLITATGQRVTLRCSPRSGDLSVYWYQQSLDQGLQFLIQYYNGEERAKGNILERFSAQQFPDLHSELNLSSLELGDSALYFCASSVAAGAYEQYFGPGTRLTVT.